The source of this TCR beta chain is a study of T-cell memory formation after mild COVID-19. Study in general: The two donors had largely donor-specific TCR clusters. Overall study findings and caveats: CD4+ bias marked clones expanding day 15 to 37, unlike balanced contracting clones. The pre-infection memory compartment contained some responding clones, suggesting cross-reactive memory joined. Those CD4+ clones that contracted were mainly in CM and EM (CD8+ ones in EMRA).

Remarks on this clonotype: The antigen is not known.

TCRdb ran MiXCR on the 5' RACE reads and lists one entry per CDR3 protein. The sample includes 550,000 to 650,000 distinct CDR3 sequences, around 16% of them seen just once. The CDR3 length is 15 residues. J was trimmed by 0 bases and V by 1 base; bases with no gene match: 1. J is TRBJ2-5 and V is TRBV12-3 or TRBV12-4; 8 bases are a match to TRBD1. The source is an adult woman who had mild COVID-19 (a few samples of this study predate the infection). Cell type and time point are not known. The sample consisted of PBMCs or a T cell subset sorted from them (not recorded which). CDR3 amino acids: CASSLGDRNQETQYF. The CDR3, as DNA: TGTGCCAGCAGTTTAGGGGACAGGAACCAAGAGACCCAGTACTTC.